One sample yielded the 26 T cell receptor beta chains listed below, sequenced in a study of glioma-infiltrating T cells after dendritic cell vaccination. Produced via immunoSEQ multiplex PCR; TCRdb's table is partial and in-frame only. Altogether around 92,000 clones are present, 80% being singletons, with the ten largest covering roughly 5.9%. Time point noted: after dendritic cell vaccination, including at tumor progression/relapse. The sequences come from blood, collected after dendritic cell vaccination. The receptor set was obtained from a human donor with glioblastoma.

The J gene is TRBJ1-3, the V gene TRBV6-6; D may be TRBD1 (5 bases). This CDR3 is built from 15 residues. Germline lookup yields CDR1 MNHNY and CDR2 SVGAGI (reference sequence). V dropped 4 bases and J dropped 0 bases, with 10 bases sitting between them. The CDR3 DNA follows: TGTGCCAGCAGTTCGACGGGACTCTCTGGAAACACCATATATTTT. Translating gives CASSSTGLSGNTIYF.

V gene TRBV27 combines with J gene TRBJ2-1, with 9 bases lining up with TRBD2. There are 18 residues in the CDR3. Germline CDR1 MNHEY, CDR2 SMNVEV (reference sequence). J lost 1 base, V lost 5 bases, and 12 bases had no gene match. Written as DNA, the CDR3 is TGTGCCAGCAGTACAAGGACTAGCGTCATCCGATCCTACAATGAGCAGTTCTTC. Translated, it gives CASSTRTSVIRSYNEQFF.

V is TRBV5-4 and J is TRBJ2-6; 9 bases fit TRBD1. The V segment lost 4 bases and the J segment 4 bases; nucleotides outside the gene matches: 9. The CDR3 is made up of 17 amino acids. The V gene's germline CDR1 is SGHNT and CDR2 YYREEE (reference sequence). The CDR3 region has the DNA TGTGCCAGCAGCGTCCGGGACAGGGAATTGGGGGCCAACGTCCTGACTTTC. It codes for CASSVRDRELGANVLTF.

V and J are TRBV27 and TRBJ2-1; 11 bases agree with TRBD1. The length of the CDR3 is 15 residues. Germline loops: CDR1 MNHEY, CDR2 SMNVEV (reference sequence). Trimming removed 5 bases from V and 7 bases from J; junction bases left unmatched: 7. CDR3 amino acids: CASSPGTGGGNEQFF. Written as DNA, the CDR3 is TGTGCCAGCAGTCCGGGGACAGGGGGGGGGAATGAGCAGTTCTTC.

The rearrangement links TRBV27 to TRBJ2-1, with D possibly TRBD1 on 6 matching bases. The length of the CDR3 is 15 residues. V was trimmed by 3 bases and J by 4 bases, leaving 13 bases between them. The germline CDR1 and CDR2 sequences are MNHEY and SMNVEV (reference sequence). In DNA, the CDR3 is TGTGCCAGCAGTTTGCTACAGGGTTTTTACAATGAGCAGTTCTTC. It encodes CASSLLQGFYNEQFF.

This clone was found a few times. This chain links TRBV6-1 with TRBJ1-2; no reliable D call. The CDR3 spans 11 residues. The germline gives CDR1 MNHNS, CDR2 SASEGT. Trimming left V 8 bases short and J 1 base short, with 5 bases between. CDR3 loop: CASLFNYGYTF. Here the CDR3 DNA reads TGTGCCAGCCTCTTTAACTATGGCTACACCTTC.

The chain carries TRBV6-5 and TRBJ1-4; 7 bases agree with TRBD1. With V trimmed by 6 bases and J by 8 bases, 6 bases remained unmatched. Germline V gives CDR1 MNHEY, CDR2 SVGAGI. This CDR3 is 13 amino acids long. The CDR3 coding sequence is TGTGCCAGCAGCACCGACAGGGTAGAAAAACTGTTTTTT. It codes for CASSTDRVEKLFF.

In this sample, this clone turned up a few times. J is TRBJ1-1 and V is TRBV7-9; D uncertain. Germline CDR1 and CDR2: SEHNR and FQNEAQ (reference sequence). Trimming shortened V by 3 bases and J by 8 bases, and 13 bases separated the two germline ends. CDR3 length: 13 amino acids. The CDR3, as DNA: TGTGCCAGCAGCTTTGGAGGAGGCGGGGAAGCTTTCTTT. Translated, it gives CASSFGGGGEAFF.

The V call is TRBV6-6, the J call TRBJ2-3, with a possible D match to TRBD1 (6 bases). Trimming took off 4 bases at V and 0 bases at J, with 14 bases between the two ends. The CDR3 extends over 16 amino acids. CDR1 is MNHNY and CDR2 is SVGAGI in the germline V gene (reference sequence). The CDR3 DNA is TGTGCCAGCAGTTCCCCGGGCAGGGGAAGCACAGATACGCAGTATTTT. It is translated as CASSSPGRGSTDTQYF.

The chain combines TRBV15 with TRBJ2-2; 12 positions match TRBD2. With V trimmed by 0 bases and J by 3 bases, 14 bases remained unmatched. The germline CDR1 and CDR2 sequences are LNHNV and YYDKDF (reference sequence). The CDR3 spans 21 residues. The DNA for the CDR3 is TGTGCCACCAGCAGAGATTTACCGGGACTAGCGGGTTACCCTTACACCGGGGAGCTGTTTTTT. Protein product: CATSRDLPGLAGYPYTGELFF.

The rearrangement joins TRBV27 to TRBJ1-2, with 10 bases that match TRBD1. This CDR3 has 15 amino acids. Trimming at V came to 4 bases and at J to 4 bases, leaving 6 bases not matched to a gene. Germline assignment: CDR1 MNHEY and CDR2 SMNVEV (reference sequence). The CDR3 region is CASSSGTGVIYGYTF. The CDR3 coding sequence is TGTGCCAGCAGTTCCGGGACAGGGGTTATCTATGGCTACACCTTC.

The V and J genes are TRBV27 and TRBJ1-1; D unclear. Germline CDR1 and CDR2: MNHEY and SMNVEV (reference sequence). The CDR3 is made up of 14 amino acids. The germline V and J ends were trimmed by 5 bases and 1 base, with 11 bases remaining between them. The CDR3 here is CASSPYRTNTEAFF. DNA of the CDR3: TGTGCCAGCAGTCCTTACAGAACGAACACTGAAGCTTTCTTT.

The table lists this clone with a count of one. This sequence joins TRBV2 and TRBJ2-5; 10 nucleotides agree with TRBD2. V was clipped by 8 bases and J by 10 bases; unmatched bases: 7. CDR3 size: 12 residues. From germline, CDR1 is SNHLY and CDR2 FYNNEI. The CDR3 DNA reads TGTGCCAGCTTCGCTAGCGGGAGATTCCAGTACTTC. Protein product: CASFASGRFQYF.

The chain employs TRBV5-4 and TRBJ1-1; the D is unclear. Germline V gives CDR1 SGHNT, CDR2 YYREEE (reference sequence). V was pared by 0 bases and J by 0 bases, with 6 bases between. The CDR3 sequence is 14 residues long. The CDR3 sequence is CASSLGGVNTEAFF. The CDR3 nucleotides read TGTGCCAGCAGCTTGGGAGGAGTGAACACTGAAGCTTTCTTT. Together with reference TRBV5-4 and TRBJ1-1, the CDR3 gives the full variable domain: ETGVTQSPTHLIKTRGQQVTLRCSSQSGHNTVSWYQQALGQGPQFIFQYYREEENGRGNFPPRFSGLQFPNYSSELNVNALELDDSALYLCASSLGGVNTEAFFGQGTRLTVV.

The chain is built from TRBV29-1 and TRBJ2-3; 8 positions agree with TRBD2. With V trimmed by 6 bases and J by 1 base, 3 bases remained unmatched. The CDR3 has 13 residues. Germline V gives CDR1 SQVTM, CDR2 ANQGSEA. CDR3 in amino acids: CSVQTSGTDTQYF. CDR3 nucleotide sequence: TGCAGCGTCCAGACTAGCGGCACAGATACGCAGTATTTT.

Only one count was recorded for this clone. The chain is built from TRBV7-8 and TRBJ1-1; no firm D call. V was clipped by 6 bases and J by 0 bases, with 14 bases between them. Germline loops: CDR1 SGHVS, CDR2 FQNEAQ. The CDR3 has 15 amino acids. The CDR3 DNA reads as TGTGCCAGCAGGCGCGACTGGTTCTTGAACACTGAAGCTTTCTTT. Translation gives CASRRDWFLNTEAFF.

The chain's CDR3 is CASKPDRVNEKLFF. For the CDR3, the DNA is TGTGCCAGCAAGCCGGACAGGGTCAATGAAAAACTGTTTTTT. The V call is TRBV27, the J call TRBJ1-4; 8 nucleotides match TRBD1. The CDR3 runs 14 residues. Germline V gives CDR1 MNHEY, CDR2 SMNVEV (reference sequence). V lost 7 bases, J lost 5 bases, and 6 bases stayed unmatched.

CDR3 DNA: TGCGCCAGCAGCCAAGCAGGACAGGGCCCCTATCAGCCCCAGCATTTT. Its translation is CASSQAGQGPYQPQHF. The rearrangement links TRBV4-1 to TRBJ1-5, with 8 bases identical to TRBD1. The CDR3 sequence is 16 residues long. CDR1 is MGHRA, CDR2 YSYEKL, per germline. Unmatched junction bases numbered 7, after V lost 1 base and J lost 5 bases.

The V gene is TRBV11-2, the J gene TRBJ1-3; 8 bases line up with TRBD1. CDR3 length: 15 residues. V dropped 6 bases and J dropped 2; count of bases not matched to a gene: 6. CDR1 SGHAT and CDR2 FQNNGV come from the germline V gene. CDR3 protein: CASSYQGAPGNTIYF. For the CDR3, the DNA is TGTGCCAGCAGTTATCAGGGGGCACCTGGAAACACCATATATTTT.

The genes are TRBV5-4 and TRBJ2-2; 13 positions match TRBD2. Germline V lookup: CDR1 SGHNT, CDR2 YYREEE (reference sequence). This CDR3 is 16 amino acids long. Trimming removed 4 bases from V and 6 bases from J; junction bases left unmatched: 6. This CDR3 reads CASSTGLAGASGELFF. The CDR3 DNA follows: TGTGCCAGCAGCACCGGACTAGCGGGAGCGTCCGGGGAGCTGTTTTTT.

The CDR3 nucleotides are TGTGCCACAGCAGGAGGGCGTCGGGGGAAAATTGAGACCCAGTACTTC. Translated, it gives CATAGGRRGKIETQYF. V gene TRBV11-2 combines with J gene TRBJ2-5; a possible D gene is TRBD2 (6 bases). Trimming left V 10 bases short and J 5 bases short, with 26 bases between. The CDR3 covers 16 residues. Germline assignment: CDR1 SGHAT and CDR2 FQNNGV.

This chain uses TRBV6-6 with TRBJ2-7; possibly TRBD2 for D (6 bases). Germline V gene data show CDR1 as MNHNY and CDR2 as SVGAGI (reference sequence). Trimming stripped 8 bases from V and 7 bases from J, with 24 bases between. The CDR3 spans 15 residues. DNA of the CDR3: TGTGCCAGCGGATCAAGCCTCGGGACTGTTGGGGAGCAGTACTTC. Its protein is CASGSSLGTVGEQYF.

In nucleotides, the CDR3 is TGTGCCAGCAGCTTCGTCACCGGGGAGCTGTTTTTT. It encodes CASSFVTGELFF. The chain links TRBV11-1 to TRBJ2-2, with unresolved D. With 3 bases removed from V and 4 bases from J, the gap between germline ends came to 3 bases. CDR3 size: 12 residues. In germline, CDR1 is SGHAT, CDR2 FQDESV (reference sequence).

CDR3 in amino acids: CASSPLASGFMPGELFF. Here the CDR3 DNA reads TGCGCCAGCAGCCCGCTCGCTAGCGGCTTCATGCCCGGGGAGCTGTTTTTT. This sequence joins TRBV4-1 and TRBJ2-2; TRBD2 matches 7 bases. V lost 4 bases to trimming and J lost 6 bases; unmatched junction nucleotides: 14. The CDR3 extends over 17 amino acids. Per the germline V gene, CDR1 is MGHRA and CDR2 is YSYEKL.

The V and J genes are TRBV2 and TRBJ1-5, with 9 bases matching TRBD1. The J segment lost 6 bases and the V segment lost 3 bases, leaving 6 bases of the junction unmatched. This CDR3 is 15 amino acids long. Per germline, CDR1 SNHLY and CDR2 FYNNEI. In DNA form, the CDR3 reads TGTGCCAGCAGTGAGGGACAGGGCTTCGGTCAGCCCCAGCATTTT. It codes for CASSEGQGFGQPQHF.

The chain is built from TRBV30 and TRBJ1-4, with 10 bases lining up with TRBD1. This CDR3 has 15 amino acids. The trim removed 3 bases at V and 7 bases at J, leaving 8 bases unmatched. Germline CDR1 is GTSNPN and CDR2 is SVGIG (reference sequence). DNA for the CDR3: TGTGCCTGGAGATTTGGGGGACAGGGGATTGAAAAACTGTTTTTT. Translation: CAWRFGGQGIEKLFF.